This TCR beta chain is from a study of blood T cell repertoires in COVID-19. Study details: T cells, B-cell-depleted T cells, or PBMCs provided the cDNA or gDNA that served as material.

Study processing details: The assay estimated nucleated cells by amplifying reference gene primers. Clones were sequenced by immunoSEQ multiplex PCR, and TCRdb holds only the in-frame ones, with some missing. V, J and clone size are those of that table, while D and trimming were read from the DNA. The table shows about 200,000 clones, with 88% occurring only once. Comment on this clone: Other DNA sequences within the sample encode an identical CDR3.

This CDR3 spans 14 amino acids. V shed 3 bases, J shed 2 bases, and the junction held 4 bases outside the gene matches. CDR1 and CDR2 from the germline V gene are SGHRS and YFSETQ. This clonotype originated in a young man with active or convalescent COVID-19. The sample consisted of peripheral blood. The chain couples TRBV5-1 to TRBJ1-1; 7 nucleotides agree with TRBD1. CDR3 sequence (DNA): TGCGCCAGCAGCTCCGGGACAGCTAACACTGAAGCTTTCTTT. Its protein product is CASSSGTANTEAFF.